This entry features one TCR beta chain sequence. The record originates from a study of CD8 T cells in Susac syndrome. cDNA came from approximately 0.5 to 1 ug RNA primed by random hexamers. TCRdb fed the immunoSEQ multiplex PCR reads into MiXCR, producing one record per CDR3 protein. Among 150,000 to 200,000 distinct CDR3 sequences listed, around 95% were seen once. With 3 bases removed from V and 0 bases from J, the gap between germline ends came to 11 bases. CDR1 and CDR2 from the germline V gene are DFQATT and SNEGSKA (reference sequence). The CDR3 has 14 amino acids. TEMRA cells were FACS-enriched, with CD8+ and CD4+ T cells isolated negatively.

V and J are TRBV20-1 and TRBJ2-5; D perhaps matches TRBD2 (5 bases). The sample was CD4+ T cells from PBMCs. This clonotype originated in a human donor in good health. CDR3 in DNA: TGCAGTGCTAGTATACTAGGTCACCAAGAGACCCAGTACTTC. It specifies CSASILGHQETQYF.